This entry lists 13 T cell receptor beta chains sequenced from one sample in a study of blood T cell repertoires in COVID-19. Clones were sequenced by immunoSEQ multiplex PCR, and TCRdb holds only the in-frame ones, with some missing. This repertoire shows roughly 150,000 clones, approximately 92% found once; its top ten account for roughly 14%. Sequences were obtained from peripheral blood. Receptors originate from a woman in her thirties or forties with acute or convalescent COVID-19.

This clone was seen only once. In nucleotides, the CDR3 is TGTGCCAGCAGTTTATTATCAGGGTTTGGTGAAGCTTTCTTT. The encoded protein is CASSLLSGFGEAFF. The chain recombines TRBV28 with TRBJ1-1, with TRBD1 as a possible D gene (5 bases). Germline V gives CDR1 MDHEN, CDR2 SYDVKM. V was trimmed by 1 base and J by 7 bases, leaving 13 bases between them. The CDR3 extends over 14 amino acids.

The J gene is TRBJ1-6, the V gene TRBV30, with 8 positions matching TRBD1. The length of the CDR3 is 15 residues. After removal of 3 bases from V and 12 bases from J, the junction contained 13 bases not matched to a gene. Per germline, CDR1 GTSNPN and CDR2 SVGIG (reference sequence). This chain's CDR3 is CAWSSLGQGALPLHF. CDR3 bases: TGTGCCTGGAGCTCTCTGGGGCAGGGGGCCTTACCCCTCCACTTT.

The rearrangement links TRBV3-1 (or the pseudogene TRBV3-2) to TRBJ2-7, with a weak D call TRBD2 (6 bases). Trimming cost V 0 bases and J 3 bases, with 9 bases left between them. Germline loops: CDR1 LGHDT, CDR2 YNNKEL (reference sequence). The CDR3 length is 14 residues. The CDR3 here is CASSQDGGFYEQYF. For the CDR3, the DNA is TGTGCCAGCAGCCAAGATGGAGGGTTCTACGAGCAGTACTTC.

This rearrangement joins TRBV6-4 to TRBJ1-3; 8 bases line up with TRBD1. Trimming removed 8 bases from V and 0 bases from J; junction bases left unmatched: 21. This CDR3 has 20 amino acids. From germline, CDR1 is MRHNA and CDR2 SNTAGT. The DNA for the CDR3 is TGTGCCAGCTCAAGGGGACGACTGGACAGGGCCTTTCTCTCTGGAAACACCATATATTTT. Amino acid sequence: CASSRGRLDRAFLSGNTIYF.

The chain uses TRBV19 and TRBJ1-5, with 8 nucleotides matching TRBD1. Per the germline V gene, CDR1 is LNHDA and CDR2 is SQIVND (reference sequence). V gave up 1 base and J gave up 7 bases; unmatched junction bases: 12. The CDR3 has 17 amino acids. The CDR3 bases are TGTGCCAGTAGTATAGGGACAGGGAGCCCCTTAGGGCAGCCCCAGCATTTT. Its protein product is CASSIGTGSPLGQPQHF.

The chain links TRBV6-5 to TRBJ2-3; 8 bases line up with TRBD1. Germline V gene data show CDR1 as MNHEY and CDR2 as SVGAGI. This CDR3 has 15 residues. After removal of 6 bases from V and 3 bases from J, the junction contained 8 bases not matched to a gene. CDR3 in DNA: TGTGCCAGCAGCGTAACAGGGGGTGTAACAGATACGCAGTATTTT. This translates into CASSVTGGVTDTQYF.

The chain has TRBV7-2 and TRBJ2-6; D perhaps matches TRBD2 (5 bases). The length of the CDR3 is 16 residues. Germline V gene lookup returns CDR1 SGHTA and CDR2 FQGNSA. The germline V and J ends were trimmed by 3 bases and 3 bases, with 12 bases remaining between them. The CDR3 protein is CASSFGLKIGANVLTF. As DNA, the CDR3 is TGTGCCAGCAGCTTCGGACTCAAGATTGGGGCCAACGTCCTGACTTTC.

CDR3 nucleotides: TGTGCCAGTAGTGTCGAGACAGCCCTCTCTGGAAACACCATATATTTT. Translating gives CASSVETALSGNTIYF. The gene calls are TRBV19 and TRBJ1-3; D might be TRBD1 (5 bases). The CDR3 is made up of 16 amino acids. Trimming took 5 bases from V and 0 from J, leaving 14 bases between them. The germline V gene encodes CDR1 LNHDA and CDR2 SQIVND (reference sequence).

For the CDR3, the DNA is TGTGCCAGCAGTCCCGGACAGGCGCCAACTAATGAAAAACTGTTTTTT. Translation gives CASSPGQAPTNEKLFF. This rearrangement joins TRBV6-6 to TRBJ1-4; TRBD1 matches 7 bases. The CDR3 length is 16 residues. Germline V CDR1 and CDR2: MNHNY, SVGAGI (reference sequence). Germline trimming cut 5 bases from V and 0 bases from J; bases unmatched to any gene: 6.

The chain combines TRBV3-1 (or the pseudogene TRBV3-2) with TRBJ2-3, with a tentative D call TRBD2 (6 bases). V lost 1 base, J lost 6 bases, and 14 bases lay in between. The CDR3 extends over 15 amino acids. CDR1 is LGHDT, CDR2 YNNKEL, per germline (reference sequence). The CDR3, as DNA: TGTGCCAGCAGCCAAGGCCTAAACGGGGGTGATACGCAGTATTTT. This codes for CASSQGLNGGDTQYF.

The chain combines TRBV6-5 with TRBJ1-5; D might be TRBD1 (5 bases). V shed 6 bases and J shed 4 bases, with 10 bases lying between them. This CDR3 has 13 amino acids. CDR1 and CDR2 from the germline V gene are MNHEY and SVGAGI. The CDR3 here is CASSRQTNQPQHF. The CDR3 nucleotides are TGTGCCAGCAGCCGACAGACTAATCAGCCCCAGCATTTT.

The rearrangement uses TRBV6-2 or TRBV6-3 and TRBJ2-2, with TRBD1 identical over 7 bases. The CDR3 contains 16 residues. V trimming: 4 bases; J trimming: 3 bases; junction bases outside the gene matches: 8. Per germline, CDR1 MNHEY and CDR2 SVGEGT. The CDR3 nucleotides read TGTGCCAGCAGTTGGAATCAGGGGGTTTACACCGGGGAGCTGTTTTTT. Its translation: CASSWNQGVYTGELFF.

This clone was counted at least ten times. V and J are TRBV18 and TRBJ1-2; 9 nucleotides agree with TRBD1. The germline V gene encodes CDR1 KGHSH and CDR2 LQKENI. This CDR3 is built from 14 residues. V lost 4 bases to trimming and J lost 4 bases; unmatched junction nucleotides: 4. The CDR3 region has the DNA TGTGCCAGCTCACGGGACAGGGAGATCTATGGCTACACCTTC. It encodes CASSRDREIYGYTF. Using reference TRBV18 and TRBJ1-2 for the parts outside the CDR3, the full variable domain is NAGVMQNPRHLVRRRGQEARLRCSPMKGHSHVYWYRQLPEEGLKFMVYLQKENIIDESGMPKERFSAEFPKEGPSILRIQQVVRGDSAAYFCASSRDREIYGYTFGSGTRLTVV.